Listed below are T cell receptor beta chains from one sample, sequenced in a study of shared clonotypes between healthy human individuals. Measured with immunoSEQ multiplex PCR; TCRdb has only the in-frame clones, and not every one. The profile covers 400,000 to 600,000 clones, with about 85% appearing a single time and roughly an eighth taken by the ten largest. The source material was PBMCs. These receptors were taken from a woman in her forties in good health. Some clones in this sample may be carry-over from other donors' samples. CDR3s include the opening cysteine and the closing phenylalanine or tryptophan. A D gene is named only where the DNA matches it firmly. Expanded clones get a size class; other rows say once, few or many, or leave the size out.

CDR3 DNA: TGCAGCGTCCATACCCGGACTAGCGGACCGGTGTCAGGGCAAGAGACCCAGTACTTC
CDR3 protein: CSVHTRTSGPVSGQETQYF
clone size: NA
V gene: TRBV29-1
J gene: TRBJ2-5
D gene: TRBD2

CDR3 DNA: TGCAGCGTGACCGGGACAGGGGGTAAAGAGACCCAGTACTTC
CDR3 protein: CSVTGTGGKETQYF
clone size: NA
V gene: TRBV29-1
J gene: TRBJ2-5
D gene: TRBD1

CDR3 DNA: TGCGCCAGCAGCCAACTACTCTGGGTAGAGCAGTTCTTC
CDR3 protein: CASSQLLWVEQFF
clone size: once
V gene: TRBV4-1
J gene: TRBJ2-1
D gene: NA

CDR3 DNA: TGTGCCAGCAGTTACAGGGGCCCGAACACCGGGGAGCTGTTTTTT
CDR3 protein: CASSYRGPNTGELFF
clone size: NA
V gene: TRBV6-5
J gene: TRBJ2-2
D gene: NA

CDR3 DNA: TGTGCCAGCAGTGCCCAGAAACAAGAGACCCAGTACTTC
CDR3 protein: CASSAQKQETQYF
clone size: NA
V gene: TRBV2
J gene: TRBJ2-5
D gene: NA

CDR3 DNA: TGTGCCAGTAGACGACAGGGGGGGACTGAAGCTTTCTTT
CDR3 protein: CASRRQGGTEAFF
clone size: NA
V gene: TRBV19
J gene: TRBJ1-1
D gene: TRBD1

CDR3 DNA: TGTGCCAGTAGTCCTCATCCTGGAGGCGGAAATTCTGGAAACACCATATATTTT
CDR3 protein: CASSPHPGGGNSGNTIYF
clone size: NA
V gene: TRBV19
J gene: TRBJ1-3
D gene: NA

CDR3 DNA: TGTGCCAGCAGCTTTGAGGCGGGAGAGACCCAGTACTTC
CDR3 protein: CASSFEAGETQYF
clone size: few
V gene: TRBV7-3
J gene: TRBJ2-5
D gene: NA

CDR3 DNA: TGTGCCAGCAGGAGCAACAATGAGCAGTTCTTC
CDR3 protein: CASRSNNEQFF
clone size: NA
V gene: TRBV28
J gene: TRBJ2-1
D gene: NA

CDR3 DNA: TGTGCCAGCAGCTCCGGGACTAGCGGAGTGGTAGAGACCCAGTACTTC
CDR3 protein: CASSSGTSGVVETQYF
clone size: NA
V gene: TRBV5-4
J gene: TRBJ2-5
D gene: TRBD2

CDR3 DNA: TGTGCCAGCAGGTGGGGTCAAGAGACCCAGTACTTC
CDR3 protein: CASRWGQETQYF
clone size: once
V gene: TRBV7-9
J gene: TRBJ2-5
D gene: NA

CDR3 DNA: TGTGCCAGCAGTTTAGGGACAGGGTCTGTAACTGAAGCTTTCTTT
CDR3 protein: CASSLGTGSVTEAFF
clone size: NA
V gene: TRBV28
J gene: TRBJ1-1
D gene: TRBD1

CDR3 DNA: TGTGCCAGCACCCGACTAGCGAGGGGGGGTGAGCAGTTCTTC
CDR3 protein: CASTRLARGGEQFF
clone size: NA
V gene: TRBV6-5
J gene: TRBJ2-1
D gene: TRBD2

CDR3 DNA: TGCGCCAGCAGCTTGTCAGTCTCAGCCCGCGAGCAGTACTTC
CDR3 protein: CASSLSVSAREQYF
clone size: few
V gene: TRBV5-1
J gene: TRBJ2-7
D gene: NA

CDR3 DNA: TGTGCCAGCAGCCTAAGGACTAGCGGGATAGGGCGCGAGCAGTACTTC
CDR3 protein: CASSLRTSGIGREQYF
clone size: NA
V gene: TRBV7-2
J gene: TRBJ2-7
D gene: TRBD2

CDR3 DNA: TGTGCCAGCAGGGCGACAGGAGGGGGAAGGGAAGCTTTCTTT
CDR3 protein: CASRATGGGREAFF
clone size: NA
V gene: TRBV5-8
J gene: TRBJ1-1
D gene: NA

CDR3 DNA: TGTGCCAGCAGTTTCCGGGCGGGCTATGGCTACACCTTC
CDR3 protein: CASSFRAGYGYTF
clone size: once
V gene: TRBV28
J gene: TRBJ1-2
D gene: NA

CDR3 DNA: TGTGCCAGCAGCCAAGCGCTAGCGGGAGCTATAGTCTATGAGCAGTTCTTC
CDR3 protein: CASSQALAGAIVYEQFF
clone size: NA
V gene: TRBV4-2
J gene: TRBJ2-1
D gene: TRBD2

CDR3 DNA: TGTGCCAGCAGCTTTTATACGGGCGGGAACCCAGATACGCAGTATTTT
CDR3 protein: CASSFYTGGNPDTQYF
clone size: few
V gene: TRBV5-4
J gene: TRBJ2-3
D gene: NA

CDR3 DNA: TGTGCATGGAGTGTACTACAGTCTAATGAAAAACTGTTTTTT
CDR3 protein: CAWSVLQSNEKLFF
clone size: NA
V gene: TRBV30
J gene: TRBJ1-4
D gene: NA

CDR3 DNA: TGTGCCAGTAGTATAGGACTAGCGGATTACAATGAGCAGTTCTTC
CDR3 protein: CASSIGLADYNEQFF
clone size: many
V gene: TRBV19
J gene: TRBJ2-1
D gene: TRBD2

CDR3 DNA: TGCGCCAGCAGCCAAGATCGGGGCCCCTCCCATGCCTACGAGCAGTACTTC
CDR3 protein: CASSQDRGPSHAYEQYF
clone size: NA
V gene: TRBV4-3
J gene: TRBJ2-7
D gene: NA

CDR3 DNA: TGTGCCAGCTCTCGCCCCGGGGAGCTGTTTTTT
CDR3 protein: CASSRPGELFF
clone size: NA
V gene: TRBV18
J gene: TRBJ2-2
D gene: NA

CDR3 DNA: TGTGCCTGGAACCCGGCAGGCGGCCCTGAGCAGTACTTC
CDR3 protein: CAWNPAGGPEQYF
clone size: few
V gene: TRBV30
J gene: TRBJ2-7
D gene: NA

CDR3 DNA: TGTGCCATCAGTGAGCCGCGGACAGGGATTAGGGAGCAGTACTTC
CDR3 protein: CAISEPRTGIREQYF
clone size: NA
V gene: TRBV10-3
J gene: TRBJ2-7
D gene: TRBD1

CDR3 DNA: TGTGCCAGCAGCTCCCGGGACAACTATGGCTACACCTTC
CDR3 protein: CASSSRDNYGYTF
clone size: NA
V gene: TRBV5-5
J gene: TRBJ1-2
D gene: NA

CDR3 DNA: TGTGCCAGCAGCGTTCAGCCGGGGACCAACGAGCAGTACTTC
CDR3 protein: CASSVQPGTNEQYF
clone size: NA
V gene: TRBV9
J gene: TRBJ2-7
D gene: NA

CDR3 DNA: TGTGCCAGTAGTATTGAGGGCACCTATGGCTACACCTTC
CDR3 protein: CASSIEGTYGYTF
clone size: NA
V gene: TRBV19
J gene: TRBJ1-2
D gene: NA